This TCR beta chain was retrieved from a study of OX40 agonist ivuxolimab in advanced cancers. Across the study: Dose-escalation patients suffered from hepatocellular carcinoma, melanoma, renal cell or head and neck cancer.

General study results and limits: Low levels of normalized T-cell clonal expansion also appeared in some nonresponders.

Profiled with immunoSEQ multiplex PCR; TCRdb holds only in-frame clones, not every one. The sample contains around 50,000 clones, about 90% of which appear only once. Notes on this clone: Its antigen is as yet unknown.

This CDR3 spans 15 amino acids. Unmatched junction bases numbered 5, after V lost 4 bases and J lost 5 bases. CDR1 MGHRA and CDR2 YSYEKL come from the germline V gene. The J gene is TRBJ1-4, the V gene TRBV4-1; 9 nucleotides align to TRBD1. This receptor was obtained from an adult with an advanced solid tumor such as melanoma, head and neck, liver or kidney cancer. Sequenced material: CD4+ or CD8+ T cells sorted from blood, taken in a trial of the OX40 agonist ivuxolimab. The CDR3 bases are TGCGCCAGCAGCCGCCCCGGGACAGGGAATGAAAAACTGTTTTTT. Its translation: CASSRPGTGNEKLFF.